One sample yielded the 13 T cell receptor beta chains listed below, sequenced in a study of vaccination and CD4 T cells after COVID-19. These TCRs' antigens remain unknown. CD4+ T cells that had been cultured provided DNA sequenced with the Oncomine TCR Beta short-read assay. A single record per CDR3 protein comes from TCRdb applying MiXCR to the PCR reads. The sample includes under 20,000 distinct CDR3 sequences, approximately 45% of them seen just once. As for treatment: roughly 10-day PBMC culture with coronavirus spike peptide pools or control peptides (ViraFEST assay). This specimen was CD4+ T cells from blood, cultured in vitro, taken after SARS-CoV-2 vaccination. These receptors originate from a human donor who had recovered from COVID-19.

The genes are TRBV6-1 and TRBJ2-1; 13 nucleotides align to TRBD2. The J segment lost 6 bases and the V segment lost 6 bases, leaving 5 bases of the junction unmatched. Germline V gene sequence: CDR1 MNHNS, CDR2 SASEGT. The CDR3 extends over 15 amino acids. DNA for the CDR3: TGTGCCAGCAGACCAGGACTAGCGGGAGCCAATGAGCAGTTCTTC. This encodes CASRPGLAGANEQFF.

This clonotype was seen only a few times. The CDR3 region is CASSIRRNEKLFF. CDR3 in DNA: TGTGCCAGTAGTATACGACGGAATGAAAAACTGTTTTTT. The V call is TRBV19, the J call TRBJ1-4; no definite D call. This CDR3 is built from 13 residues. The V gene's germline CDR1 is LNHDA and CDR2 SQIVND (reference sequence). Trimming pared 2 bases from V and 5 bases from J, leaving 6 bases between.

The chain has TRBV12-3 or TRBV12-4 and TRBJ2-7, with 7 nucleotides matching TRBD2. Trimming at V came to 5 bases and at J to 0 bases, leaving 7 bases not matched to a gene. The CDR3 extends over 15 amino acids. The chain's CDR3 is CASSPLGGSSYEQYF. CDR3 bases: TGTGCCAGCAGTCCCCTGGGCGGGAGCTCCTACGAGCAGTACTTC.

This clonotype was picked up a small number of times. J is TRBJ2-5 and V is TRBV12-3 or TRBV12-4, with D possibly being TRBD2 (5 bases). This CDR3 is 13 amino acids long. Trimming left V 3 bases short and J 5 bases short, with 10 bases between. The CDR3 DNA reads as TGTGCCAGCAGTTTTGCGGGTCGGGAGACCCAGTACTTC. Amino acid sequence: CASSFAGRETQYF.

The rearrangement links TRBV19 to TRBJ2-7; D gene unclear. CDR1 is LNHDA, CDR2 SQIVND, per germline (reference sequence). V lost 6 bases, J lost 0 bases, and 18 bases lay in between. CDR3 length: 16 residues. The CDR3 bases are TGTGCCAGTAGCCAGCCGCGGCCCGATGGCTCCTACGAGCAGTACTTC. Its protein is CASSQPRPDGSYEQYF.

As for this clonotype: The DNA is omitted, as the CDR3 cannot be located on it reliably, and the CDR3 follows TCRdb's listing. The CDR3 region is CISVSEAQPKLGRQNTEAFF. The chain couples TRBV7-5 to TRBJ1-1. TRBV7-5 is given as a pseudogene. Counting both end residues, the CDR3 totals 20 amino acids.

The CDR3 here is CSARRRSPYEQYF. The CDR3 DNA is TGCAGTGCCAGACGGCGGAGCCCCTACGAGCAGTACTTC. This chain uses TRBV20-1 with TRBJ2-7; D gene ambiguous. This CDR3 is 13 amino acids long. The germline V gene encodes CDR1 DFQATT and CDR2 SNEGSKA (reference sequence). Trimming took off 6 bases at V and 2 bases at J, with 14 bases between the two ends.

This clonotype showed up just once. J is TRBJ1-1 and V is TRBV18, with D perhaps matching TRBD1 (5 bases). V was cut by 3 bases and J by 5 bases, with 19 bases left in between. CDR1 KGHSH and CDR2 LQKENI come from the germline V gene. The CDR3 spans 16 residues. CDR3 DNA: TGTGCCAGCTCACCGACAGTACTCTCGGTGGGGACTGAAGCTTTCTTT. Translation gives CASSPTVLSVGTEAFF.

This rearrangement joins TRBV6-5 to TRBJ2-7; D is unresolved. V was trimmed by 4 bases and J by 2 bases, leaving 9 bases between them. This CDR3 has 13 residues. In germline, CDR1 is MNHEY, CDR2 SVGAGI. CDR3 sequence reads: CASSSPGTYEQYF. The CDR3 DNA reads TGTGCCAGCAGTTCTCCGGGTACCTACGAGCAGTACTTC.

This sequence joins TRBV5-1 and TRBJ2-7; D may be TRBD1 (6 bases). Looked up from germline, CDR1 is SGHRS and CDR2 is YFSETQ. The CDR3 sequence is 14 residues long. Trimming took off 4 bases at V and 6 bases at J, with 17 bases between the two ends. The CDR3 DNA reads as TGCGCCAGCAGCACGGGACAACGGCCCTTCGAGCAGTACTTC. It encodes CASSTGQRPFEQYF.

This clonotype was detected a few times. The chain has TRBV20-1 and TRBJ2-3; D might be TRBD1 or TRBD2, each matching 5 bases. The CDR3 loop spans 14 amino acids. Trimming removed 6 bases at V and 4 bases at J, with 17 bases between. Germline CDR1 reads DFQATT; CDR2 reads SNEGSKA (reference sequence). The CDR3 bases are TGCAGTGCCCGGGACCCCGACCTCCCAGATACGCAGTATTTT. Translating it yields CSARDPDLPDTQYF.

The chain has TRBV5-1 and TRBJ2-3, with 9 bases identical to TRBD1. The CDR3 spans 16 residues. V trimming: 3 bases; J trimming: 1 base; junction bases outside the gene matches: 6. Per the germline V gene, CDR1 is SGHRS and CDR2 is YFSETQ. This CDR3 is CASSWGQGLGTDTQYF. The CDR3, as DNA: TGCGCCAGCAGCTGGGGACAGGGCTTGGGCACAGATACGCAGTATTTT.

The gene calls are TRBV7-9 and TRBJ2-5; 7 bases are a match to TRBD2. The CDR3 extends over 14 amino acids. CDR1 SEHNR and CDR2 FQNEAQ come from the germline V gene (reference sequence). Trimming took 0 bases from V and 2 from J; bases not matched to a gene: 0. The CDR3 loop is CASSLAAGQETQYF. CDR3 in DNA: TGTGCCAGCAGCTTAGCAGCGGGACAAGAGACCCAGTACTTC.